This is a list of T cell receptor beta chains from one sample in a study of CD8+ T cells in alopecia areata. Profiled with immunoSEQ multiplex PCR; TCRdb holds only in-frame clones, not every one. The table shows fewer than 250,000 clones, with over 60% occurring only once. This specimen was CD4+ T cells sorted from blood, taken at week 4, from a patient treated with tofacitinib. Source of these receptors: a human donor with alopecia areata. Both conserved end residues are trimmed from each CDR3. Fields, in order: CDR3 length, V gene, J gene, D gene, CDR3 protein. A D gene is named only where the DNA matches it firmly.

15	TRBV5-4	TRBJ1-2	TRBD1	ASSAPLVRTGHAGYT
12	TRBV7-2	TRBJ2-2	NA	ASSLTRSTGELF
14	TRBV5-1	TRBJ2-3	NA	ASSLGSGAGTDTQY
12	TRBV6-5	TRBJ2-2	TRBD1	ASSLRQGTGELF
15	TRBV7-2	TRBJ1-2	TRBD1	ASSLRGPGQGADGYT
12	TRBV9	TRBJ2-7	NA	ASSVGQGAYEQY
12	TRBV5-1	TRBJ2-1	NA	ASSLEAGFHEQF
13	TRBV6-5	TRBJ2-7	NA	ASSSIEVAAYEQY
12	TRBV30	TRBJ1-2	NA	AWRRTGLSYGYT
14	TRBV27	TRBJ2-3	TRBD1	ASSPLDRIGTDTQY
13	TRBV4-3	TRBJ1-2	TRBD1	ASSQAGGTGVGYT
12	TRBV29-1	TRBJ1-1	NA	SVRRQDLNTEAF
12	TRBV6-5	TRBJ2-5	TRBD1	ASSWDRGSETQY